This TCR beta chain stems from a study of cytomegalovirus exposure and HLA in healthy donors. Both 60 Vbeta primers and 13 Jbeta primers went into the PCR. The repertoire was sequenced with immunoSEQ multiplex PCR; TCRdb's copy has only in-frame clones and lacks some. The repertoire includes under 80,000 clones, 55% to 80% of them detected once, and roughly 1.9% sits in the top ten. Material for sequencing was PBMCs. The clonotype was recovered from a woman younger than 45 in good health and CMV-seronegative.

CDR3 DNA sequence: TGTGCCTCCGGGACTAGCCTCTACAATGAGCAGTTCTTC. It specifies CASGTSLYNEQFF. The chain is built from TRBV7-8 and TRBJ2-1; 9 nucleotides agree with TRBD2. Germline V gives CDR1 SGHVS, CDR2 FQNEAQ. With 11 bases clipped from V and 3 bases from J, the junction kept 5 bases outside the gene matches. This CDR3 spans 13 amino acids.